This TCR beta chain was retrieved from a study of blood T cell repertoires in COVID-19. Study information: PBMCs, B-cell-depleted T cells, or T cells were the source of the cDNA or gDNA that made up the material.

This CDR3 has 18 residues. Deletions cut 6 bases from V and 0 bases from J, with 21 bases between. Germline V gene lookup returns CDR1 KGHSH and CDR2 LQKENI. Libraries were prepared by immunoSEQ multiplex PCR; TCRdb keeps only in-frame clonotypes and omits some of them. The sample has 300,000 or so clones; roughly 92% are singletons. Sequencing used peripheral blood. The chain combines TRBV18 with TRBJ1-5; tentative D call: TRBD1 (5 bases). The receptor was derived from a woman aged 30 to 39 with COVID-19, enrolled during active disease. The DNA for the CDR3 is TGTGCCAGCTCCACAATGGCACAGGTCGGATATAGCAATCAGCCCCAGCATTTT. Translated, it gives CASSTMAQVGYSNQPQHF.